This T cell receptor (beta chain) was retrieved from a study of vaccination and CD4 T cells after COVID-19. Points from the study as a whole: Vaccine-specific clones numbering 304 of 307 showed spike mono-reactivity in convalescent patients.

The CDR3 spans 13 residues. The V and J ends lost 7 bases and 0 bases respectively, with 9 bases between them. Germline V gene lookup returns CDR1 MNHNS and CDR2 SASEGT. The treatment denotes: approximately nine-day PBMC culture with coronavirus spike peptide pools or control peptides (ViraFEST assay). This clonotype was seen only a few times. No antigen is known for it. Cultured CD4+ T cell DNA was sequenced using the Oncomine TCR Beta short-read assay. Genomic DNA from cultured CD4+ T cells was extracted. Each CDR3 protein is one row after TCRdb ran MiXCR on the PCR reads. The table includes about 19,000 distinct CDR3 sequences, about two fifths detected once.

The sequencing input was cultured CD4+ T cells from blood. The sequence came from a human donor with COVID-19. This sequence joins TRBV6-1 and TRBJ1-2; D is undetermined. The CDR3 is CASKGPSNYGYTF. The DNA of the CDR3 is TGTGCCAGCAAAGGGCCGTCTAACTATGGCTACACCTTC.